This T cell receptor (beta chain) was sequenced in a study of T cells in Graves' hyperthyroidism and ophthalmopathy. The V end lost 0 bases, the J end lost 0 bases, and 5 bases lay between the germline ends. The CDR3 consists of 14 residues. Germline lookup yields CDR1 SEHNR and CDR2 FQNEAQ (reference sequence). In its sample, this clonotype was seen many times. Authors of the study amplified TCR beta CDR3 regions from RNA transcripts. The HTBI set primed first-round TCR CDR3 RT-PCR. TCRdb fed the multiplex PCR reads into MiXCR, producing one record per CDR3 protein. The table shows fewer than 650,000 distinct CDR3 sequences, with approximately 48% occurring only once.

The chain is built from TRBV7-9 and TRBJ1-1, with D hard to call. Sequenced: peripheral blood or thyroid tissue (not recorded which). The TCR comes from an adult woman with Graves' disease, either hyperthyroidism or ophthalmopathy (not recorded which). The CDR3 loop reads CASSLARMNTEAFF. The DNA for the CDR3 is TGTGCCAGCAGCTTAGCCAGAATGAACACTGAAGCTTTCTTT.